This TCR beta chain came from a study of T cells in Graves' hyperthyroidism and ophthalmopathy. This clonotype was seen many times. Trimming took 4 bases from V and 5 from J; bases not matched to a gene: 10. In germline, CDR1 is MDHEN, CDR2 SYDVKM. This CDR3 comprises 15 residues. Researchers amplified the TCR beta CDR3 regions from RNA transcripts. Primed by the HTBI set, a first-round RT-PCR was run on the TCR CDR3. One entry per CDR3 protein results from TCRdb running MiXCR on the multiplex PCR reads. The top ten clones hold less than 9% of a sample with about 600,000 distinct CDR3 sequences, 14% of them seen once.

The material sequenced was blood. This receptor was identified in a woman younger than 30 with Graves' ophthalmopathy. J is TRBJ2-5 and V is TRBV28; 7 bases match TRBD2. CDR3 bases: TGTGCCAGCAGTTCGGCTAGCGGAAGAGGGGAGACCCAGTACTTC. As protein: CASSSASGRGETQYF.